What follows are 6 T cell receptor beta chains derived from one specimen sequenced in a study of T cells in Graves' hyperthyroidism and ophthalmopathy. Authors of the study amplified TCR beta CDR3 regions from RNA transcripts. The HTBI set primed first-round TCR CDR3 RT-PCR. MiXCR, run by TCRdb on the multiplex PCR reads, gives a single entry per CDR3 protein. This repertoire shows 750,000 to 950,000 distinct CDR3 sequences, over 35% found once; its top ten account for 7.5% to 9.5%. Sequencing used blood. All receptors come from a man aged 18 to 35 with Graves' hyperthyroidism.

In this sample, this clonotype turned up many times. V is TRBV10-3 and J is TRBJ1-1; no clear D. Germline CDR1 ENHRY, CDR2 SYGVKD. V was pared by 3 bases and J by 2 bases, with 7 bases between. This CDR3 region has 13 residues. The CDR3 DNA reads TGTGCCATCAGTGAACGGCTAAACACTGAAGCTTTCTTT. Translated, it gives CAISERLNTEAFF.

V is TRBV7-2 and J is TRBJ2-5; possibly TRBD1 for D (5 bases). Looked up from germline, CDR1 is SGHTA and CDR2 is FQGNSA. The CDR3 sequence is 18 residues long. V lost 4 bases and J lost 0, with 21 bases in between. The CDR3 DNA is TGTGCCAGCAGCTCATACTTGCGAGGTGGGGCCAACCAAGAGACCCAGTACTTC. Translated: CASSSYLRGGANQETQYF.

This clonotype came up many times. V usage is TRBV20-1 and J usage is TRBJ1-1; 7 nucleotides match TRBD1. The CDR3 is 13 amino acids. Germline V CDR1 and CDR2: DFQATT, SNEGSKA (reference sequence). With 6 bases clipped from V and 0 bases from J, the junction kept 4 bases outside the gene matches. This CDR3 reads CSALGQLNTEAFF. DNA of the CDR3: TGCAGTGCCCTGGGACAGTTGAACACTGAAGCTTTCTTT.

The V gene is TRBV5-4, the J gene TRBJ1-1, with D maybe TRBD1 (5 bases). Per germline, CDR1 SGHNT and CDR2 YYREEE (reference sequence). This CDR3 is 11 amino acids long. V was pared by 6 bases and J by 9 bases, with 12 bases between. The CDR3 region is CASTTEGKAFF. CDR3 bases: TGTGCCAGCACGACCGAGGGGAAAGCTTTCTTT.

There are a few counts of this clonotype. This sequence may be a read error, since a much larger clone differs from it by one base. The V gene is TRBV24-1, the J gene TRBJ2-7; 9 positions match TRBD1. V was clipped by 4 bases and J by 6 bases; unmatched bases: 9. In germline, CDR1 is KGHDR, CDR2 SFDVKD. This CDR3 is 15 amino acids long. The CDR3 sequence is CATSETGTGTREQYF. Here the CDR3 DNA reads TGTGCCACCAGTGAAACCGGGACAGGGACTCGCGAGCAGTACTTC.

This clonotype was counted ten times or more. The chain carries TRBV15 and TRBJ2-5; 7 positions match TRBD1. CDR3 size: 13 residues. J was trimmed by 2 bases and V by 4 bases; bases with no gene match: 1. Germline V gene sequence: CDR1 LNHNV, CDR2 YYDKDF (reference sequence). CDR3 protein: CATSKDRQETQYF. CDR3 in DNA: TGTGCCACCAGCAAGGACAGGCAAGAGACCCAGTACTTC.